Each of the 17 T cell receptor beta chains below was sequenced from the same sample in a study of T cells expressing NK-cell markers. TCRdb reprocessed the 5' RACE reads and stores each CDR3 protein as one record, lacking DNA. This sample carries over 100,000 distinct CDR3 sequences, with approximately 17% going to the ten biggest clones. Input material: blood T cells: a sorted CD56 or NKG2C T cell subset, CD4+ or CD8+ T cells, or bulk PBMC T cells (not recorded which). These receptors came from a woman aged 18 to 75 in good health.

This rearrangement joins TRBV12-3 or TRBV12-4 to TRBJ2-5; TCRdb's D gene call, TRBD1, goes unchecked for lack of DNA. CDR3 length: 15 amino acids. CDR3 loop: CASSLVGQGQETQYF.

This rearrangement joins TRBV13 to TRBJ1-4. CDR3 length equals 14 residues. Germline V gene lookup returns CDR1 PRHDT and CDR2 FYEKMQ (reference sequence). Here the CDR3 reads CASSLKATNEKLFF.

V gene TRBV12-2 combines with J gene TRBJ2-5; the TCRdb D gene call, TRBD2, has no DNA to confirm it. TRBV12-2 is a pseudogene locus. CDR3 length: 17 residues. The CDR3 spells CALMRAIAGGPPETQYF.

V and J are TRBV5-4 and TRBJ2-2; TCRdb lists TRBD2, though no DNA is available to test this call. CDR3 length: 16 amino acids. CDR1 is SGHNT and CDR2 is YYREEE in the germline V gene (reference sequence). This chain's CDR3 is CASSPGLAGAVGELFF.

The chain links TRBV28 to TRBJ2-7; TCRdb designates TRBD1, a call that cannot be tested without DNA. Germline V gene lookup returns CDR1 MDHEN and CDR2 SYDVKM. This CDR3 is built from 13 residues. This chain's CDR3 is CASTWGESYEQYF.

The CDR3 sequence: CASSSGAGAYEQYF. The gene calls are TRBV7-9 and TRBJ2-7; lacking DNA, the TRBD1 call made by TCRdb goes unchecked. Germline-derived CDR1 and CDR2 are SEHNR and FQNEAQ (reference sequence). The CDR3 is 14 amino acids.

This clonotype ranks as medium-sized in terms of frequency. The gene calls are TRBV28 and TRBJ2-3; with no DNA, the TCRdb D assignment of TRBD2 cannot be verified. The CDR3 length is 15 residues. Germline lookup yields CDR1 MDHEN and CDR2 SYDVKM. The CDR3 spells CASSPIGLLTNTQYF.

The V and J genes are TRBV5-6 and TRBJ1-1; with no DNA, the TCRdb D assignment of TRBD1 cannot be verified. Germline V gives CDR1 SGHDT, CDR2 YYEEEE. This CDR3 contains 15 residues. CDR3 loop: CASSFWSGSHTEAFF.

The V call is TRBV7-3, the J call TRBJ2-1. The CDR3 spans 13 residues. In germline, CDR1 is SGHTA, CDR2 FQGTGA. The CDR3 here is CASSRDFYNEQFF.

The chain carries TRBV28 and TRBJ2-5; the D call of TRBD1 rests on TCRdb alone, since no DNA is present to check it. Germline assignment: CDR1 MDHEN and CDR2 SYDVKM. The CDR3 loop spans 15 amino acids. CDR3 amino acids: CASSYRGQDQETQYF.

The chain carries TRBV20-1 and TRBJ1-2. This CDR3 has 16 amino acids. The germline CDR1 and CDR2 sequences are DFQATT and SNEGSKA (reference sequence). The CDR3: CSARDLGRTYGYGYTF.

This sequence joins TRBV7-9 and TRBJ2-3; the TCRdb call, TRBD2, lacks DNA for checking. The CDR3 is 15 residues long. The germline V gene encodes CDR1 SEHNR and CDR2 FQNEAQ (reference sequence). Here the CDR3 reads CASSYPAGGSDTQYF.

The rearrangement uses TRBV27 and TRBJ1-1. This CDR3 is built from 16 residues. Germline lookup yields CDR1 MNHEY and CDR2 SMNVEV (reference sequence). The CDR3 here is CASSRIQGLMNTEAFF.

The chain is built from TRBV5-1 and TRBJ1-6. The CDR3 is 17 amino acids. Germline V gene sequence: CDR1 SGHRS, CDR2 YFSETQ. The CDR3 is CASSLESWDGQNSPLHF.

CDR3 sequence: CASSQDPRGGPTGELFF. The chain couples TRBV4-2 to TRBJ2-2; TCRdb gives TRBD1 as the D gene, but with no DNA this cannot be confirmed. In germline, CDR1 is LGHNA, CDR2 YNFKEQ. The CDR3 extends over 17 amino acids.

The chain carries TRBV5-6 and TRBJ2-1. This CDR3 is 15 amino acids long. Looked up from germline, CDR1 is SGHDT and CDR2 is YYEEEE. CDR3 sequence: CASSFSTGSYNEQFF.

The chain is built from TRBV27 and TRBJ2-1; checking the TCRdb D call of TRBD2 is not possible without DNA. The CDR3 is 15 residues long. Germline V CDR1 and CDR2: MNHEY, SMNVEV (reference sequence). The chain's CDR3 is CASSLRGNGFNEQFF.